The rows below give T cell receptor beta chains drawn from one sample of a study of Graves' ophthalmopathy and Graves' hyperthyroidism. TCRdb passed the multiplex PCR reads through MiXCR, listing each CDR3 protein once. This table holds 240,000 or so distinct CDR3 sequences, around 45% found once. The sample consisted of peripheral blood. The receptors come from an adult man with Graves' ophthalmopathy. The CDR3 runs from the conserved cysteine through the conserved F or W. A D gene is named only where the DNA matches it firmly. Size is omitted from some rows. Given values are once, few, many or a class for expanded clones.

CDR3 length	V gene	J gene	D gene	clone size	CDR3 DNA	CDR3 protein
13	TRBV29-1	TRBJ1-2	TRBD1	many	TGCAGCGCAGGACAGGGGTCTAACTATGGCTACACCTTC	CSAGQGSNYGYTF
17	TRBV6-4	TRBJ2-2	TRBD1	.	TGTGCCAGCAGTGACGGATACAGGGGGCTAGACACCGGGGAGCTGTTTTTT	CASSDGYRGLDTGELFF
12	TRBV2	TRBJ2-7	.	.	TGTGCCAGCAGGATAGGAGGCTACGAGCAGTACTTC	CASRIGGYEQYF
14	TRBV19	TRBJ2-7	.	.	TGTGCCAGTAGTACCAGGGGGGGTAACTACGAGCAGTACTTC	CASSTRGGNYEQYF
15	TRBV5-4	TRBJ1-2	TRBD1	.	TGTGCCAGCAGCCCCGACAGGGACCAGGGCTATGGCTACACCTTC	CASSPDRDQGYGYTF
15	TRBV6-5	TRBJ2-5	TRBD1	.	TGTGCCAGCAGTCGGACAGGGGGCCTTACGGAGGCCCAGTACTTC	CASSRTGGLTEAQYF
15	TRBV5-4	TRBJ2-7	.	few	TGTGCCAGCAGCCTCAGGGCAGCGCACTCCTACGAGCAGTACTTC	CASSLRAAHSYEQYF
15	TRBV20-1	TRBJ1-4	.	few	TGCAGTGCTAGACGTGCAGGGCCCCTTAATGAAAAACTGTTTTTT	CSARRAGPLNEKLFF
15	TRBV7-2	TRBJ2-5	.	.	TGTGCCAGCAGCTGGGCGGGACAGAGTCAAGAGACCCAGTACTTC	CASSWAGQSQETQYF
15	TRBV7-2	TRBJ2-2	.	.	TGTGCCAGCAGCCCAAGGACAGCGAACACCGGGGAGCTGTTTTTT	CASSPRTANTGELFF
14	TRBV10-3	TRBJ2-7	TRBD1	few	TGTGCCATCAGTGCCGGACAGGGGGCCTACGAGCAGTACTTC	CAISAGQGAYEQYF
16	TRBV7-9	TRBJ1-2	TRBD1	few	TGTGCCAGCAGCTTGGATCTGGGACAGGAGAACTATGGCTACACCTTC	CASSLDLGQENYGYTF
15	TRBV6-6	TRBJ1-2	TRBD1	.	TGTGCCAGCAGGAGGCGAGACGGACAGGACTATGGCTACACCTTC	CASRRRDGQDYGYTF
15	TRBV4-1	TRBJ2-5	.	many	TGCGCCAGCAGCCAAAAGTACGGGATTCAAGAGACCCAGTACTTC	CASSQKYGIQETQYF
14	TRBV2	TRBJ1-1	.	.	TGTGCCAGCCTTCCGGGACACATGAACACTGAAGCTTTCTTT	CASLPGHMNTEAFF
16	TRBV5-4	TRBJ2-5	TRBD2	.	TGTGCCAGCGCAGGAGGGACTAGCGGCCCGCAAGAGACCCAGTACTTC	CASAGGTSGPQETQYF
17	TRBV19	TRBJ1-6	.	.	TGTGCCAGTAGTTCGACCAACAGGGTGGCCTATAATTCACCCCTCCACTTT	CASSSTNRVAYNSPLHF
13	TRBV20-1	TRBJ1-2	.	few	TGCAGTGCCCCAGGAGGGGGACACTATGGCTACACCTTC	CSAPGGGHYGYTF
15	TRBV20-1	TRBJ2-2	.	few	TGCAGTGCTAGAGACGACAGGGCGGGGGCCGGGGAGCTGTTTTTT	CSARDDRAGAGELFF
15	TRBV7-9	TRBJ1-4	.	.	TGTGCCAGCAGTTCGAAACTGGAAACTAATGAAAAACTGTTTTTT	CASSSKLETNEKLFF
14	TRBV10-3	TRBJ1-4	.	few	TGTGCCATCAGAGGGACGGGAACGAATGAAAAACTGGTTTTT	CAIRGTGTNEKLVF
12	TRBV24-1	TRBJ2-7	.	few	TGTGCCACCAGTCGGGGGACCTACGAGCAGTACTTC	CATSRGTYEQYF
16	TRBV10-3	TRBJ2-7	TRBD1	.	TGTGCCATCAGTGAGAAGGGGACAGGGCTGAGGGACGAGCAGTACTTC	CAISEKGTGLRDEQYF
11	TRBV7-9	TRBJ2-1	.	few	TGTGCCAGCAGCTCAGGAGCTGAGCAGTTCTTC	CASSSGAEQFF
14	TRBV6-6	TRBJ2-5	.	.	TGTGCCAGCAGTTACTCATCGGGAGCGGAGACCCAGTACTTC	CASSYSSGAETQYF
13	TRBV29-1	TRBJ1-5	.	.	TGCAGCTTAGCGGCAGGGCAAAATCAGCCCCAGCATTTT	CSLAAGQNQPQHF
16	TRBV7-9	TRBJ1-1	TRBD1	.	TGTGCCAGCAGCTTGTTAGGGGACAGGTGGGACACTGAAGCTTTCTTT	CASSLLGDRWDTEAFF
16	TRBV19	TRBJ2-6	.	few	TGTGCCAGTAGGGCCCGGGGCAACTCTGGGGCCAACGTCCTGACTTTC	CASRARGNSGANVLTF